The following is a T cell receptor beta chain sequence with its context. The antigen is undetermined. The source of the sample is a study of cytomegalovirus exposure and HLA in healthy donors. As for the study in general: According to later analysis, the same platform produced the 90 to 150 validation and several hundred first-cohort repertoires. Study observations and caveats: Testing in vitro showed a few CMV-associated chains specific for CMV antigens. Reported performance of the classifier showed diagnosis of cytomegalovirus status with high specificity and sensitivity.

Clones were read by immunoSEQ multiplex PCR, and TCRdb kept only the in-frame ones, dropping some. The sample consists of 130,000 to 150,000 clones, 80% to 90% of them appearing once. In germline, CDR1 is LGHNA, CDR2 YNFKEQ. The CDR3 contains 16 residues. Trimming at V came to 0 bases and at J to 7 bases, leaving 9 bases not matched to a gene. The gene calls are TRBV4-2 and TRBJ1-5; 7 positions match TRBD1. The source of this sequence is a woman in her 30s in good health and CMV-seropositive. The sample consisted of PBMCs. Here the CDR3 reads CASSQEVGQAGQPQHF. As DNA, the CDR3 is TGTGCCAGCAGCCAAGAGGTAGGACAGGCGGGACAGCCCCAGCATTTT.